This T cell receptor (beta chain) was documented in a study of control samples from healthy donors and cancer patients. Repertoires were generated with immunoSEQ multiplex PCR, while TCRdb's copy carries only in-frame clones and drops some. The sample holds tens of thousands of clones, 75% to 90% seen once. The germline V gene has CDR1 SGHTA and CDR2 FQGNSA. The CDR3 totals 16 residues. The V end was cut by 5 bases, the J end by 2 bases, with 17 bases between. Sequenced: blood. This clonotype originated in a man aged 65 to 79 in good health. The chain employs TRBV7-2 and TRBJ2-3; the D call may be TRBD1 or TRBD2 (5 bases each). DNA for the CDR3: TGTGCCAGCAGCAACCGGGGCCTTACACACACAGATACGCAGTATTTT. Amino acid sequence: CASSNRGLTHTDTQYF.